These 9 T cell receptor beta chains were all obtained from the same sample, sequenced in a study of blood T cell repertoires in COVID-19. Clones were read by immunoSEQ multiplex PCR, and TCRdb kept only the in-frame ones, dropping some. The sample includes 120,000 to 150,000 clones, around 87% of them seen just once. The specimen was peripheral blood. Receptors originate from a man aged 45-60 years who had recovered from COVID-19.

Here the CDR3 DNA reads TGTGCCAGTAGTAGATCACAGAATAATGAAAAACTGTTTTTT. Amino acid sequence: CASSRSQNNEKLFF. The chain uses TRBV19 and TRBJ1-4, with no clear D. CDR1 and CDR2 (germline): LNHDA, SQIVND (reference sequence). V dropped 4 bases and J dropped 4 bases, with 10 bases sitting between them. This CDR3 has 14 residues.

The rearrangement joins TRBV9 to TRBJ1-2; possible D gene TRBD1, 6 bases. CDR1 SGDLS and CDR2 YYNGEE come from the germline V gene. This CDR3 has 14 residues. V lost 4 bases and J 6 bases, leaving 16 bases between the germline ends. The CDR3 loop is CASSHNRARDGYTF. CDR3 coding DNA: TGTGCCAGCAGCCATAACAGGGCGAGGGATGGCTACACCTTC.

V and J are TRBV6-2 or TRBV6-3 and TRBJ2-3, with 8 bases lining up with TRBD2. The germline gives CDR1 MNHEY, CDR2 SVGEGT. The junction had 9 bases not matched to a gene; V was cut back by 5 bases and J by 5 bases. The CDR3 covers 15 residues. The CDR3 DNA follows: TGTGCCAGCAGTCGCGGGGGGCCGCGAGGAGATACGCAGTATTTT. Amino acids: CASSRGGPRGDTQYF.

This chain links TRBV4-3 with TRBJ2-2, with 14 positions matching TRBD2. The J segment lost 2 bases and the V segment lost 4 bases, leaving 6 bases of the junction unmatched. The CDR3 consists of 18 residues. Germline CDR1 and CDR2: LGHNA and YSLEER. CDR3 bases: TGCGCCAGCAGCCCGGGACTAGCGGGGGCCATTAACACCGGGGAGCTGTTTTTT. It is translated as CASSPGLAGAINTGELFF.

This chain uses TRBV5-4 with TRBJ1-2, with TRBD1 matching over 7 bases. This CDR3 region has 13 residues. Losses at the gene ends were 4 bases for V and 8 bases for J; bases not matched to a gene: 8. The germline V gene encodes CDR1 SGHNT and CDR2 YYREEE (reference sequence). The CDR3 sequence: CASSRDRDGGYTF. The CDR3 DNA sequence: TGTGCCAGCAGCCGAGACAGGGATGGGGGCTACACCTTC.

J is TRBJ2-1 and V is TRBV2, with TRBD2 matching over 14 bases. Germline V gives CDR1 SNHLY, CDR2 FYNNEI. V lost 7 bases to trimming and J lost 12 bases; unmatched junction nucleotides: 5. This CDR3 comprises 13 residues. CDR3 protein: CASKTSGGAVQFF. DNA for the CDR3: TGTGCCAGCAAGACTAGCGGGGGGGCGGTGCAGTTCTTC.

The genes are TRBV5-8 and TRBJ1-3; D ambiguous. Germline V lookup: CDR1 SGHTS, CDR2 YDEGEE. This CDR3 comprises 14 residues. Trimming removed 0 bases from V and 2 bases from J, with 6 bases in between. The CDR3 loop is CASSLGLAGNTIYF. CDR3 DNA: TGTGCCAGCAGCTTGGGGTTAGCTGGAAACACCATATATTTT.

V and J are TRBV5-4 and TRBJ1-1; unclear D gene. Trimming shortened V by 2 bases and J by 7 bases, and 12 bases separated the two germline ends. The CDR3 is made up of 13 amino acids. Germline assignment: CDR1 SGHNT and CDR2 YYREEE (reference sequence). This CDR3 reads CASSLSGMGEAFF. The CDR3 nucleotides read TGTGCCAGCAGCTTATCGGGAATGGGTGAAGCTTTCTTT.

This chain links TRBV27 with TRBJ2-6; the D gene is possibly TRBD1 (6 bases). The V end lost 6 bases, the J end lost 0 bases, and 12 bases lay between the germline ends. Germline V gives CDR1 MNHEY, CDR2 SMNVEV (reference sequence). The CDR3 has 16 amino acids. In nucleotides, the CDR3 is TGTGCCAGCAGCCCGAACAGGGTCTCTGGGGCCAACGTCCTGACTTTC. Translated: CASSPNRVSGANVLTF. Based on the CDR3 plus reference TRBV27 and TRBJ2-6, the full variable domain is EAQVTQNPRYLITVTGKKLTVTCSQNMNHEYMSWYRQDPGLGLRQIYYSMNVEVTDKGDVPEGYKVSRKEKRNFPLILESPSPNQTSLYFCASSPNRVSGANVLTFGAGSRLTVL.